The source of this TCR beta chain is a study of T cell responses to AZD1222 COVID-19 vaccine. General observations from the study: Repertoires in all cases were sampled only once the peak T cell response had passed. A rise in Spike-specific TCR breadth and depth followed two AZD1222 doses. Regions 160-218 and 743-854 dominated among vaccine-associated CD4 TCRs spanning spike.

Worth noting for this clone: What it recognizes is unknown.

V gave up 5 bases and J gave up 2 bases, with 14 bases separating them. The CDR3 has 15 residues. Germline V gene data show CDR1 as SGHAT and CDR2 as FQNNGV. Using immunoSEQ multiplex PCR, the repertoire was profiled, and TCRdb retains in-frame clones only, with some absent. This table holds over 130,000 clones, 90% found once. It was second doses at about 4 or about 12 weeks that were pooled. The TCR sequence derives from an adult who received the AZD1222 COVID-19 vaccine. The sequencing here drew on peripheral blood, taken 28 days after the second AZD1222 dose. J is TRBJ2-3 and V is TRBV11-2, with D tentatively TRBD2 (5 bases). CDR3: CASSQLQRTTDTQYF. The CDR3 DNA sequence: TGTGCCAGCAGCCAACTACAGCGGACCACAGATACGCAGTATTTT.